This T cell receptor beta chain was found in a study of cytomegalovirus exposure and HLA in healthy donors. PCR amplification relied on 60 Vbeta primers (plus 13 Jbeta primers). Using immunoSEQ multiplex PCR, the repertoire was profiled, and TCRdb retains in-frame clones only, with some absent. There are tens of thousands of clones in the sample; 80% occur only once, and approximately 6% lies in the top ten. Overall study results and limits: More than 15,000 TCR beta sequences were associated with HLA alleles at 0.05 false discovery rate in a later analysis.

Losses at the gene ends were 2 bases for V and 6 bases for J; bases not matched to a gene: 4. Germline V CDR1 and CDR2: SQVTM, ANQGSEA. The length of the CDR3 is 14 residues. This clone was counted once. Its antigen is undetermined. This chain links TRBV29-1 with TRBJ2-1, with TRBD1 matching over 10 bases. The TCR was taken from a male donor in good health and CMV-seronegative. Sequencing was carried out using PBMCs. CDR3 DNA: TGCAGCGTTGAAAGGGACAGGGGAAGCAATGAGCAGTTCTTC. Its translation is CSVERDRGSNEQFF.